The entry that follows covers one TCR beta chain sequence. What it recognizes is unknown. The V gene's germline CDR1 is MDHEN and CDR2 SYDVKM. This CDR3 is built from 19 residues. With V trimmed by 6 bases and J by 0 bases, 16 bases remained unmatched. The source of the sample is a study of T-cell memory formation after mild COVID-19. Study-level information: Clustering of TCRs was largely donor specific. Findings and caveats of the study: CD4+ contracting clones were mainly CM and EM; CD8+ ones, EMRA. Nothing confirmed that second-wave clones peaking on day 37 were specific for SARS-CoV-2. Whereas later expanders leaned CD4+, clones contracting day 15 to 85 showed a balanced CD4/CD8 makeup.

In TCRdb, the 5' RACE reads were re-called with MiXCR into one record per CDR3 protein. Of roughly 51,000 distinct CDR3 sequences listed, about 7.3% are singletons. The sample taken for sequencing was PBMCs or a T cell subset sorted from them (not recorded which). This sequence joins TRBV28 and TRBJ1-4; 7 bases line up with TRBD1. The receptor was derived from a man aged 18 to 35 who had mild COVID-19 (a few samples of this study predate the infection). Cell type and time point are not known. As DNA, the CDR3 is TGTGCCAGCAGCCGCGGGACAGATTTCCCAAAAGCAACTAATGAAAAACTGTTTTTT. Its protein is CASSRGTDFPKATNEKLFF.